This TCR beta chain was identified in a study of T cell responses to AZD1222 COVID-19 vaccine. TCRdb's copy holds only in-frame clones and misses some; the assay was immunoSEQ multiplex PCR. The sample lists some 180,000 clones, almost 95% occurring once. The CDR3 consists of 13 residues. Trimming at V came to 4 bases and at J to 6 bases, leaving 5 bases not matched to a gene. Per germline, CDR1 LGHDT and CDR2 YNNKEL (reference sequence). Here the sequenced sample was peripheral blood, taken on day 0 of AZD1222 vaccination. The TCR was taken from an adult in good health. The chain has TRBV3-1 (or the pseudogene TRBV3-2) and TRBJ1-1, with 7 bases that match TRBD1. This chain's CDR3 is CASSRTTGPEAFF. CDR3 nucleotides: TGTGCCAGCAGCCGAACGACAGGGCCTGAAGCTTTCTTT.